This T cell receptor (beta chain) was captured by sequencing in a study of cytomegalovirus exposure and HLA in healthy donors (dated by TCRdb to between 2016 and 2019). Describing the broader study: According to an earlier analysis of 550 to 700 of the donors, some 180 million T cells yielded some 120 million unique TCR beta sequences and about 300 Gb of sequence data. The study aimed to test whether signatures of past pathogen exposure could be identified by cataloging public T cell receptors. Genome-wide SNP genotypes for about 55% of the 666 donors were used in a later genetic analysis, which treated that subset as a discovery cohort. The number of donors typed differed by locus, with about 629-630 for A, B, C, DRB1 and DQB1, more than 500 for DQA1, over 600 for DPA1, and some 450 for DPB1. The later analysis used no new phenotypic data to find candidate immune exposures, relying instead on TCR beta sequences and their occurrence across donors. Class I and class II HLA loci were covered by the typing at four-digit resolution. High-throughput TCR immunosequencing, statistical association of individual TCRs with disease status, and machine learning were combined to predict cytomegalovirus infection status. In a later analysis, previously published TCR beta repertoires from fewer than 750 donors were re-analyzed and high-resolution HLA genotyping was added so that TCR occurrence patterns could be studied. In an earlier analysis of 587 of the donors, high-throughput TCR beta sequencing was used to judge whether each TCR beta V gene segment behaved as functional or pseudogenic. An early release that covered fewer than 800 HLA-typed donors contained approximately 300 gigabases of sequencing data and 85 million to 100 million unique TCR sequences. The study profiled the T cell repertoires of 500 to 800 subjects by immunosequencing and related them to cytomegalovirus serostatus. Besides the first cohort of more than 650 subjects, a separate validation cohort made up of over a hundred different subjects was used. Because of strong linkage in the cohort, roughly five DR-DQ haplotypes were treated as single units for association and clustering. All discovery cohort repertoires had been generated using a single sequencing platform. Donor age, sex, ethnicity and CMV serostatus were compiled alongside the repertoire data. Of the roughly 390 genotyped donors, about 80% fell in the genetic ancestry cluster associated with self-reported Caucasian donors. On average, about 200,000 unique TCR beta nucleotide sequences were sequenced per donor among 350 to 400 genotyped donors of the cohort, with roughly a sixth of those sequences being non-productive. Study-wide conclusions, independent of this receptor: HLA typing was unavailable for some donors at each locus, so association tests used only the typed subset. A later analysis associated 16,951 TCR beta sequences with specific HLA alleles at a false discovery rate of 0.05. A further reported finding was that TCR beta sequences accurately predicted the HLA-A and HLA-B alleles for most subjects in the first cohort. Presence/absence analyses assumed roughly uniform sequencing depth across donors, an assumption that may not hold. For the cohort, immune exposure information was limited to CMV serostatus. Most CMV-associated TCR beta chains appeared to be HLA-restricted in a later analysis, and the HLA associations seemed to be driven largely by CMV exposure. According to a later analysis, TCR association rates differed among HLA loci, with DRB1 alleles showing the most associated TCRs and HLA-C alleles showing the fewest. In a later genetic analysis, fewer N-insertions in productive TCRs were reported among donors in an Asian-associated ancestry cluster than the roughly 710-donor mean. Broadly in line with IMGT annotations, most TCR beta V segments showed up in productive rearrangements about 87% or about 30% of the time in an earlier analysis of about 500 of the donors. In vitro tests confirmed that a few of the cytomegalovirus-associated TCR beta chains recognize cytomegalovirus antigens. V-gene and J-gene trimming of TCR beta chains was associated with a missense DCLRE1C variant in a later genetic analysis, and the association was replicated in an independent cohort. A cluster of highly shared sequence variants was judged likely to represent a technical artifact of the sequencing pipeline. The cohort was sequenced for TCR beta chains only, and without alpha or paired-chain data the features that could be detected were limited. Most TCR sequences were observed very rarely across donors, whereas some public TCRs were present in many individuals. Assigning TCR associations to individual alleles was difficult when HLA alleles, especially DR and DQ, strongly co-occurred. In the study, about 150 TCR beta chains were listed as associated with cytomegalovirus. According to a later analysis, parvovirus B19, influenza, CMV and Epstein-Barr virus appeared linked to several top co-occurrence clusters. Because the 87-base-pair reads could not distinguish some IMGT-functional V segments, including TRBV6-2 and TRBV6-3, those segments were excluded. The earlier analysis of 450 to 700 of the donors excluded seventeen rarely observed V segments, including chromosome 9 orphons, because counts were too low. In a later analysis, HLA-associated TCR beta chains were found to be more clonally expanded and to have lower generation probabilities than equally common non-associated chains. Correlated functional status among segregating V segments might be attributable to linkage disequilibrium, but an unknown experimental factor could not be ruled out. It was suggested by the authors that the approach could potentially be generalized to other disease states and immunological phenotypes. The classifier was reported to diagnose cytomegalovirus status with high specificity and sensitivity in both the original and validation cohorts.

Concerning this clone: The antigen this receptor binds is unknown. No base quality values were provided; no much bigger clone lies one nucleotide off.

CDR1 SEHNR and CDR2 FQNEAQ were looked up in the germline V gene (reference sequence). Trimming removed 5 bases from V and 2 bases from J; the gene matches leave 14 bases unexplained. Its CDR3 holds 17 amino acids, cysteine through phenylalanine. Here the CDR3 DNA is all that survives: 51 bases in frame from base 1. The library came from the immunoSEQ multiplex PCR assay. For the multiplex PCR, a mixture combining 60 forward primers for TCR Vbeta segments and 13 reverse primers for TCR Jbeta segments was used. A multiplex PCR assay on genomic DNA amplified the CDR3 region of rearranged TCR beta genes. The amplified TCR beta libraries were sequenced on the Illumina HiSeq System as 87-base-pair reads. Processing in the source paper ran as follows. A later analysis tallied around 80 million unique TCR beta chains across the approximately 670 repertoires, and 10 million to 11 million of those chains were shared by two or more donors. To remove PCR and sequencing errors, raw reads were error-corrected and collapsed into unique sequences using a nearest-neighbor algorithm that merged closely related sequences. To assign V, D and J gene segments, CDR3 sequences were aligned to IMGT reference sequences. For a sequence to be retained, at least a six-nucleotide match to both a V gene segment and a J gene segment was required. A rearrangement counted as productive if the CDR3 had no stop codons and remained in frame with V and J, and every other rearrangement counted as non-productive. CDR3 was defined according to IMGT convention as the region running from the second conserved V-encoded cysteine to the conserved J-encoded phenylalanine. In an earlier analysis of more than 550 of the donors, sequences lacking an unambiguous match to a single V gene segment were excluded. In an earlier analysis of more than 500 of the donors, a V segment was called functional when productive rearrangements were above 56.7%, and segregating when the standard deviation between donors exceeded 5%. A statistical classification framework was built to diagnose cytomegalovirus status from the catalog of TCR beta chain sequences. A later analysis assigned V and J genes by comparing TCR nucleotide sequences with IMGT/GENE-DB human TR gene sequences. In a later analysis, CDR3 sequences and most-parsimonious VDJ recombination scenarios were assigned using the TCRdist pipeline. In a later analysis, each TCR beta chain was defined by its CDR3 amino acid sequence together with its V-gene family, and reads without a unique V-gene family were excluded. To address suspected cross-contamination and a sequencing artifact, a later analysis removed 450 to 700 highly shared, low-generation-probability nucleotide sequences. For each public chain, a later analysis derived a clonal expansion index from normalized ranks of inferred template counts within each repertoire. In a later analysis, generation probabilities were computed using a VDJ recombination model fitted to out-of-frame rearrangements, and the results were checked against IGoR. In a later analysis, hypergeometric tests were used to score TCR-TCR, TCR-HLA and TCR-CMV co-occurrence, with a repertoire-size bias correction applied to TCR pairs. A later analysis estimated false discovery rates by permuting HLA or CMV assignments 20 times. In a later analysis, co-occurring TCRs were grouped using DBSCAN, and TCRdist sequence similarity was added for clustering within HLA-allele-positive subsets. For co-occurrence clustering, repertoires with fewer than 30,000 or more than 120,000 public chains were excluded, along with four or five repertoires with anomalous nucleotide sharing. In TCRdb, the immuneACCESS table is reduced to in-frame sequences with V and J assigned. These tables do not hold every clone; where another copy was compared, an unresolved V gene accounts for under half, and the others remain unexplained. The D gene and trimming were derived from the DNA, and the V and J assignments and clone size from that table. This sample holds over 150,000 clones; 60% to 85% were observed only once. The ten largest account for roughly 7.4% of the sample.

In total, just over 650 healthy bone marrow donors made up the cohort. Cohort members were all nominally healthy when sampled, although unrecorded immune exposures were likely present. The donor was CMV seropositive and belonged to the group of more than 250 seropositive cohort members. A peripheral blood sample was collected from each donor, and TCR beta sequencing was performed on peripheral blood mononuclear cells. Genomic DNA extraction from the blood cell samples was performed with the Qiagen DNeasy Blood Extraction Kit. This TCR was recovered from a male donor in good health and CMV-seropositive. The rearrangement joined TRBV7-9 to TRBJ2-7; TRBD1 agrees with 8 junctional bases. The sequenced sample was PBMCs. The DNA reads as follows: TGTGCCAGCAGCCCACGGACAGGGAAACGACTGGCCTACGAGCAGTACTTC. Its protein product is CASSPRTGKRLAYEQYF.